Each of the 11 T cell receptor beta chains below was sequenced from the same sample in a study of T cell repertoires in ileal Crohn's disease. Clones were read by immunoSEQ multiplex PCR, and TCRdb kept only the in-frame ones, dropping some. The profile shows approximately 13,000 clones, around 80% of them singletons. The source material was ileal tissue. The source of these receptors is an adult with Crohn's disease.

The table lists this clone with a count of one. CDR3 sequence: CASSFRDSGANVLTF. In DNA, the CDR3 is TGTGCCAGCAGTTTCCGAGACTCCGGGGCCAACGTCCTGACTTTC. This rearrangement joins TRBV28 to TRBJ2-6; D is unresolved. The germline V gene has CDR1 MDHEN and CDR2 SYDVKM. V was trimmed by 3 bases and J by 4 bases, leaving 10 bases between them. The CDR3 extends over 15 amino acids.

The chain carries TRBV27 and TRBJ2-1, with a weak D call TRBD2 (6 bases). V was trimmed by 5 bases and J by 4 bases, leaving 9 bases between them. The CDR3 covers 13 residues. CDR1 is MNHEY, CDR2 SMNVEV, per germline (reference sequence). CDR3 in amino acids: CASSRREYNEQFF. The DNA of the CDR3 is TGTGCCAGCAGTCGCCGGGAGTACAATGAGCAGTTCTTC.

This chain uses TRBV14 with TRBJ2-1; D unclear. The V gene lost 1 base and the J gene lost 0 bases, with 10 bases spanning the gap. The CDR3 is made up of 16 amino acids. Germline values: CDR1 SGHDN, CDR2 FVKESK. DNA of the CDR3: TGTGCCAGCAGCCAAGCCTTCAAGAGCTCCTACAATGAGCAGTTCTTC. Translated: CASSQAFKSSYNEQFF.

V and J are TRBV29-1 and TRBJ2-3; no definite D call. Trimming removed 4 bases from V and 1 base from J, with 9 bases in between. CDR1 is SQVTM, CDR2 ANQGSEA, per germline. CDR3 length equals 13 residues. The CDR3 region is CSVGVGGTDTQYF. The CDR3 DNA sequence: TGCAGCGTTGGCGTGGGCGGCACAGATACGCAGTATTTT.

V gene TRBV12-5 combines with J gene TRBJ2-1; a weak D match, TRBD2 (6 bases). V dropped 5 bases and J dropped 12 bases, with 32 bases sitting between them. The CDR3 length is 18 residues. From germline, CDR1 is LGHNT and CDR2 FRNRAP. CDR3 protein: CASGDQSSFGGRRSPQFF. The CDR3 region has the DNA TGTGCTAGTGGTGACCAAAGTTCCTTCGGGGGTCGTCGGTCCCCGCAGTTCTTC.

This clone was detected once. The chain is built from TRBV5-4 and TRBJ1-1; perhaps TRBD1 as D (5 bases). V lost 6 bases and J 4 bases, leaving 10 bases between the germline ends. The CDR3 contains 12 residues. Germline CDR1 SGHNT, CDR2 YYREEE (reference sequence). The CDR3 DNA follows: TGTGCCAGCAAGGGGATGGGCACTGAAGCTTTCTTT. It yields the protein CASKGMGTEAFF.

The V gene is TRBV5-4, the J gene TRBJ2-7, with 11 bases lining up with TRBD2. The trim removed 2 bases at V and 0 bases at J, leaving 1 base unmatched. In germline, CDR1 is SGHNT, CDR2 YYREEE (reference sequence). CDR3 length equals 15 residues. This chain's CDR3 is CASSFGTSGSYEQYF. The CDR3 DNA is TGTGCCAGCAGCTTCGGGACTAGCGGCTCCTACGAGCAGTACTTC.

The CDR3, as DNA: TGTGCCAGCAGTACTCTTTTCCCGGGGGGGGGCAATGAGCAGTTCTTC. It encodes CASSTLFPGGGNEQFF. The chain joins TRBV27 to TRBJ2-1; 8 bases are shared with TRBD2. Trimming took 5 bases from V and 6 from J; bases not matched to a gene: 12. The CDR3 is 16 amino acids. CDR1 and CDR2 from the germline V gene are MNHEY and SMNVEV (reference sequence).

This sequence joins TRBV9 and TRBJ2-5, with D possibly matching TRBD2 (6 bases). The CDR3 runs to 14 residues. V was trimmed by 0 bases and J by 5 bases, leaving 11 bases between them. The germline V gene encodes CDR1 SGDLS and CDR2 YYNGEE. The CDR3 region has the DNA TGTGCCAGCAGCGTAGCCGGGGGTATGGAGACCCAGTACTTC. This encodes CASSVAGGMETQYF.

Only a few counts were recorded for this clone. The chain couples TRBV19 to TRBJ2-1; a possible D gene is TRBD2 (5 bases). This CDR3 region has 16 residues. Trimming took off 7 bases at V and 1 base at J, with 17 bases between the two ends. Germline CDR1 and CDR2: LNHDA and SQIVND (reference sequence). CDR3 loop: CASTKAAGGSYNEQFF. The CDR3 DNA follows: TGTGCCAGTACCAAAGCCGCGGGCGGTTCCTACAATGAGCAGTTCTTC.

The chain is built from TRBV2 and TRBJ2-1, with TRBD2 identical over 10 bases. This CDR3 region has 15 residues. J gave up 2 bases and V 4 bases, and 2 bases lay outside the gene matches. Germline assignment: CDR1 SNHLY and CDR2 FYNNEI. The CDR3 sequence is CASSGGTSAYNEQFF. The CDR3 DNA sequence: TGTGCCAGCAGTGGTGGGACTAGCGCCTACAATGAGCAGTTCTTC.